Below, 25 T cell receptor beta chains from the same sample are listed, as sequenced in a study of patients and donors after allogeneic stem cell transplantation. TCRdb fed the RT-PCR reads into MiXCR, producing one record per CDR3 protein. The table records approximately 220,000 distinct CDR3 sequences, 35% to 45% of them present only once. Input material: blood, either unsorted or a sorted T cell fraction (not recorded which). Source of these receptors: a human donor who was either an allogeneic HSCT recipient or a stem cell or donor lymphocyte infusion donor (not recorded which). It is not recorded whose cells these are; they may come from a transplant donor.

This chain uses TRBV5-6 with TRBJ1-1; D gene ambiguous. Germline assignment: CDR1 SGHDT and CDR2 YYEEEE. The CDR3 consists of 12 residues. V shed 4 bases and J shed 8 bases, with 12 bases lying between them. The CDR3 DNA is TGTGCCAGCAGCCAGCGACCGGGAGAAGCTTTCTTT. Protein sequence: CASSQRPGEAFF.

This chain connects TRBV30 to TRBJ1-5; no firm D call. Trimming took 1 base from V and 7 from J, leaving 11 bases between them. In germline, CDR1 is GTSNPN, CDR2 SVGIG (reference sequence). There are 13 residues in the CDR3. CDR3 in DNA: TGTGCCTGGAGTGGGGGTTTGGGGCAGCCCCAGCATTTT. Translation gives CAWSGGLGQPQHF.

The chain joins TRBV7-6 to TRBJ1-6, with D perhaps matching TRBD1 (5 bases). The CDR3 contains 16 residues. Germline V gene sequence: CDR1 SGHVS, CDR2 FNYEAQ. Deletions cut 2 bases from V and 7 bases from J, with 15 bases between. The CDR3, as DNA: TGTGCCAGCAGCTTATCCCCTAACAGGTCGAATTCACCCCTCCACTTT. Encoded protein: CASSLSPNRSNSPLHF.

This clonotype has a handful of counts. The chain employs TRBV12-3 or TRBV12-4 and TRBJ1-5; no reliable D call. The CDR3 totals 13 residues. V was clipped by 5 bases and J by 4 bases, with 9 bases between them. The CDR3 coding sequence is TGTGCCAGCAGTCCTCTGGGGAATCAGCCCCAGCATTTT. It is translated as CASSPLGNQPQHF.

This clonotype was seen only a few times. The chain carries TRBV7-9 and TRBJ1-2, with no clear D. Deletions cut 7 bases from V and 3 bases from J, with 12 bases between. The CDR3 is 13 amino acids. Looked up from germline, CDR1 is SEHNR and CDR2 is FQNEAQ (reference sequence). As DNA, the CDR3 is TGTGCCAGCACCCTACCCCGCGACTATGGCTACACCTTC. The encoded protein is CASTLPRDYGYTF.

This clonotype was seen many times. The chain employs TRBV3-1 and TRBJ1-2; D not resolved. Germline V CDR1 and CDR2: LGHDT, YNNKEL (reference sequence). Deletions cut 4 bases from V and 1 base from J, with 10 bases between. The CDR3 is 14 amino acids. CDR3 nucleotides: TGTGCCAGCAGCCCGCCCGACGGTAACTATGGCTACACCTTC. Protein product: CASSPPDGNYGYTF.

The V and J genes are TRBV7-9 and TRBJ1-1; 8 positions match TRBD1. The CDR3 totals 15 residues. J was trimmed by 4 bases and V by 1 base; bases with no gene match: 5. CDR1 is SEHNR, CDR2 FQNEAQ, per germline (reference sequence). The CDR3 DNA follows: TGTGCCAGCAGCTTAGGGACAGGGTTCCGCACTGAAGCTTTCTTT. This gives the protein CASSLGTGFRTEAFF.

This clonotype was observed a few times. The V call is TRBV20-1, the J call TRBJ2-7, with 8 bases matching TRBD2. Germline-derived CDR1 and CDR2 are DFQATT and SNEGSKA (reference sequence). V shed 1 base and J 5 bases; nucleotides not matched to a gene: 4. This CDR3 has 13 residues. CDR3 amino acids: CSARGTSIDEQYF. DNA of the CDR3: TGCAGTGCTAGAGGGACTAGCATCGACGAGCAGTACTTC.

This clonotype was counted a single time. The chain couples TRBV5-1 to TRBJ2-1, with 7 bases identical to TRBD1. CDR1 SGHRS and CDR2 YFSETQ come from the germline V gene. The CDR3 is 15 amino acids. J lost 8 bases, V lost 4 bases, and 12 bases had no gene match. The DNA of the CDR3 is TGCGCCAGCAGCATCCGACAGGGTAGCCGTTATGAGCAGTTCTTC. Amino acid sequence: CASSIRQGSRYEQFF.

This clonotype was seen more than once but under ten times. This chain connects TRBV20-1 to TRBJ1-2; weak D call: TRBD1 (6 bases). Trimming removed 8 bases from V and 2 bases from J, with 6 bases in between. Germline V gene data show CDR1 as DFQATT and CDR2 as SNEGSKA (reference sequence). This CDR3 is built from 10 residues. The CDR3 here is CSTGNYGYTF. The DNA for the CDR3 is TGCAGTACAGGGAACTATGGCTACACCTTC.

This clonotype was observed a handful of times. The rearrangement links TRBV27 to TRBJ1-6; D is perhaps TRBD1 (5 bases). Trimming shortened V by 5 bases and J by 10 bases, and 12 bases separated the two germline ends. This CDR3 has 13 residues. Germline V gene sequence: CDR1 MNHEY, CDR2 SMNVEV (reference sequence). The CDR3 DNA reads as TGTGCCAGCAGTCCGCCCGGGGGGTCACCCCTCCACTTT. Its protein product is CASSPPGGSPLHF.

This chain links TRBV12-3 or TRBV12-4 with TRBJ2-5; TRBD1 matches at 7 bases. CDR3 length equals 14 residues. J gave up 1 base and V 5 bases, and 4 bases lay outside the gene matches. The CDR3 reads CASSAGTVQETQYF. The CDR3 DNA reads TGTGCCAGCAGTGCCGGGACAGTCCAAGAGACCCAGTACTTC.

This chain links TRBV30 with TRBJ1-2; a weak D match, TRBD1 (6 bases). The germline gives CDR1 GTSNPN, CDR2 SVGIG (reference sequence). V was pared by 3 bases and J by 8 bases, with 25 bases between. The CDR3 runs 16 residues. This CDR3 reads CAWRSQTGLPWWGYTF. The CDR3, as DNA: TGTGCCTGGAGGTCTCAAACAGGGCTCCCCTGGTGGGGCTACACCTTC.

This clonotype was recorded a few times. J is TRBJ2-4 and V is TRBV7-8, with 7 bases aligning to TRBD1. The CDR3 has 14 residues. Germline assignment: CDR1 SGHVS and CDR2 FQNEAQ. The V and J ends lost 6 bases and 3 bases, in that order; junction bases with no gene match: 5. This CDR3 is CASSPGGFKNIQYF. CDR3 nucleotide sequence: TGTGCCAGCAGTCCAGGGGGATTCAAAAACATTCAGTACTTC.

The chain joins TRBV5-4 to TRBJ2-3; D perhaps matches TRBD2 (6 bases). This CDR3 is built from 13 residues. Trimming left V 2 bases short and J 4 bases short, with 8 bases between. Germline V gene sequence: CDR1 SGHNT, CDR2 YYREEE (reference sequence). The DNA of the CDR3 is TGTGCCAGCAGCTTATGGGGGGCAGATACGCAGTATTTT. Its protein product is CASSLWGADTQYF. The full variable domain, completed using reference TRBV5-4 and TRBJ2-3, is ETGVTQSPTHLIKTRGQQVTLRCSSQSGHNTVSWYQQALGQGPQFIFQYYREEENGRGNFPPRFSGLQFPNYSSELNVNALELDDSALYLCASSLWGADTQYFGPGTRLTVL.

This clonotype has a count of ten or more. The chain is built from TRBV7-9 and TRBJ2-4, with 9 nucleotides matching TRBD1. This CDR3 contains 15 residues. CDR1 SEHNR and CDR2 FQNEAQ come from the germline V gene (reference sequence). V was clipped by 4 bases and J by 4 bases; unmatched bases: 5. The CDR3 spells CASSSPDRGKNIQYF. The CDR3 DNA reads TGTGCCAGCAGCTCCCCGGACAGGGGAAAAAACATTCAGTACTTC.

J is TRBJ1-2 and V is TRBV5-1; TRBD1 matches 9 bases. This CDR3 spans 13 amino acids. The J segment lost 6 bases and the V segment lost 4 bases, leaving 4 bases of the junction unmatched. Germline V lookup: CDR1 SGHRS, CDR2 YFSETQ. The CDR3 is CASSHWTGDGYTF. Here the CDR3 DNA reads TGCGCCAGCAGCCACTGGACAGGGGATGGCTACACCTTC.

This clonotype was seen ten or more times. The chain joins TRBV24-1 to TRBJ1-2; possible D gene TRBD1, 5 bases. CDR3 length: 13 amino acids. V was pared by 4 bases and J by 7 bases, with 12 bases between. Germline CDR1 is KGHDR and CDR2 is SFDVKD. The CDR3 is CATSEGEGSGYTF. The CDR3 region has the DNA TGTGCCACCAGTGAAGGGGAAGGCTCTGGCTACACCTTC.

This clonotype was counted only a few times. The chain has TRBV6-2 or TRBV6-3 and TRBJ1-1; D ambiguous. CDR1 and CDR2 (germline): MNHEY, SVGEGT. This CDR3 is built from 13 residues. CDR3 nucleotides: TGTGTCTCAAGGCGGGGTCCGGACACTGAAGCTTTCTTT. Its translation: CVSRRGPDTEAFF.

The chain recombines TRBV4-1 with TRBJ2-4; possibly TRBD1 or TRBD2 for D (5 bases each). V gave up 2 bases and J gave up 3 bases, with 8 bases separating them. Per germline, CDR1 MGHRA and CDR2 YSYEKL. The CDR3 totals 14 residues. CDR3 in amino acids: CASSQPGSKNIQYF. The CDR3 region has the DNA TGCGCCAGCAGCCAACCAGGGAGCAAAAACATTCAGTACTTC.

The chain joins TRBV9 to TRBJ2-1, with TRBD1 matching 10 bases. Germline lookup yields CDR1 SGDLS and CDR2 YYNGEE. The length of the CDR3 is 15 residues. V gave up 4 bases and J gave up 11 bases; unmatched junction bases: 12. The CDR3: CASSSIPGQGNQQFF. The CDR3, as DNA: TGTGCCAGCAGCTCAATACCGGGACAGGGGAATCAGCAGTTCTTC.

This sequence joins TRBV5-1 and TRBJ2-1; TRBD2 aligns across 7 bases. This CDR3 region has 16 residues. The germline gives CDR1 SGHRS, CDR2 YFSETQ. The J segment lost 2 bases and the V segment lost 1 base, leaving 6 bases of the junction unmatched. CDR3: CASSLSPGGTYNEQFF. In nucleotides, the CDR3 is TGCGCCAGCAGCTTGTCCCCGGGGGGAACCTACAATGAGCAGTTCTTC. Together with reference TRBV5-1 and TRBJ2-1, the CDR3 gives the full variable domain: KAGVTQTPRYLIKTRGQQVTLSCSPISGHRSVSWYQQTPGQGLQFLFEYFSETQRNKGNFPGRFSGRQFSNSRSEMNVSTLELGDSALYLCASSLSPGGTYNEQFFGPGTRLTVL.

CDR3 nucleotides: TGCGCCAGCAGCCAAGAGTTGGGGGAAGCTTTCTTT. Residues: CASSQELGEAFF. The rearrangement uses TRBV4-1 and TRBJ1-1; no definite D call. Germline-derived CDR1 and CDR2 are MGHRA and YSYEKL. The CDR3 consists of 12 residues. Trimming cost V 0 bases and J 8 bases, with 7 bases left between them.

This rearrangement joins TRBV6-5 to TRBJ2-2; D is uncertain. The V and J ends lost 5 bases and 4 bases respectively, with 11 bases between them. The CDR3 length is 14 residues. Looked up from germline, CDR1 is MNHEY and CDR2 is SVGAGI. The DNA for the CDR3 is TGTGCCAGCAGTAACGCCAAGGGCACCGGGGAGCTGTTTTTT. Amino acid sequence: CASSNAKGTGELFF.

There are a few counts of this clonotype. The CDR3 loop reads CASSRTRNSPLHF. For the CDR3, the DNA is TGTGCCAGCAGTAGGACGAGAAATTCACCCCTCCACTTT. The chain carries TRBV12-3 or TRBV12-4 and TRBJ1-6, with no clear D. The V end lost 5 bases, the J end lost 7 bases, and 9 bases lay between the germline ends. The CDR3 spans 13 residues.